This is a list of T cell receptor beta chains from one sample in a study of identical twins. TCRdb re-analysed the 5' RACE reads in MiXCR, keeping a single row per CDR3 protein. Here the sample spans some 710,000 distinct CDR3 sequences, around 5.7% being singletons. What was sequenced was naive T cells sorted from blood. The receptors stem from a man younger than 35 in good health. CDR3s include the opening cysteine and the closing phenylalanine or tryptophan. Each record gives: J gene, V gene, D gene, clone size, CDR3 protein, CDR3 DNA. D genes are given only for firm matches. Where a row states a size, it is once, few, many or the class of an expanded clone; other rows omit it.

J: TRBJ2-2; V: TRBV20-1; D: -; size: many; CDR3: CSANRDYTGELFF; DNA: TGCAGTGCAAACCGGGACTACACCGGGGAGCTGTTTTTT
J: TRBJ1-1; V: TRBV5-1; D: TRBD1; size: many; CDR3: CASSEGGQGAFF; DNA: TGCGCCAGCAGCGAAGGGGGCCAAGGAGCTTTCTTT
J: TRBJ2-7; V: TRBV12-3/TRBV12-4; D: TRBD1; size: many; CDR3: CASSPPDRVNEQYF; DNA: TGTGCCAGCAGTCCCCCGGACAGGGTCAACGAGCAGTACTTC
J: TRBJ1-2; V: TRBV24-1; D: TRBD1; size: many; CDR3: CATSDDGSGTAYGYTF; DNA: TGTGCCACCAGTGACGACGGCTCCGGGACAGCCTATGGCTACACCTTC
J: TRBJ1-3; V: TRBV5-1; D: -; size: many; CDR3: CASSLGQTRSGNTIYF; DNA: TGCGCCAGCAGCTTGGGACAGACACGCTCTGGAAACACCATATATTTT
J: TRBJ2-2; V: TRBV5-1; D: TRBD1; size: many; CDR3: CASSLERGLFTGELFF; DNA: TGCGCCAGCAGCTTGGAGAGGGGGCTTTTCACCGGGGAGCTGTTTTTT
J: TRBJ2-5; V: TRBV10-3; D: TRBD1; size: many; CDR3: CAISRDREETQYF; DNA: TGTGCCATCAGTCGGGACAGGGAGGAGACCCAGTACTTC
J: TRBJ2-1; V: TRBV5-6; D: TRBD1; size: many; CDR3: CASSQAPGGAHNEQFF; DNA: TGTGCCAGCAGCCAAGCTCCAGGGGGCGCCCACAATGAGCAGTTCTTC
J: TRBJ2-7; V: TRBV5-1; D: TRBD1; size: many; CDR3: CASSSGQGPGEQYF; DNA: TGCGCCAGCAGCTCCGGACAGGGACCGGGGGAGCAGTACTTC
J: TRBJ1-1; V: TRBV20-1; D: -; size: few; CDR3: CSARTDMNTEAFF; DNA: TGCAGTGCCAGGACAGACATGAACACTGAAGCTTTCTTT
J: TRBJ2-5; V: TRBV29-1; D: -; size: many; CDR3: CSVEDHGGPATQYF; DNA: TGCAGCGTTGAAGATCATGGGGGGCCGGCGACCCAGTACTTC
J: TRBJ1-1; V: TRBV2; D: -; size: many; CDR3: CASSVWLPMNTEAFF; DNA: TGTGCCAGCAGTGTGTGGCTACCTATGAACACTGAAGCTTTCTTT
J: TRBJ2-3; V: TRBV10-3; D: TRBD1; size: many; CDR3: CAISDPGQGTDTQYF; DNA: TGTGCCATCAGTGATCCGGGACAGGGCACAGATACGCAGTATTTT
J: TRBJ1-1; V: TRBV6-1; D: -; size: many; CDR3: CASRGATAEAFF; DNA: TGTGCCAGCAGGGGTGCGACGGCCGAAGCTTTCTTT
J: TRBJ2-1; V: TRBV6-2/TRBV6-3; D: -; size: many; CDR3: CASSYLNEQFF; DNA: TGTGCCAGCAGTTATCTGAATGAGCAGTTCTTC
J: TRBJ1-2; V: TRBV7-2; D: -; size: -; CDR3: CASSLKQRWDYGYTF; DNA: TGTGCCAGCAGCCTAAAACAGCGCTGGGACTATGGCTACACCTTC
J: TRBJ2-1; V: TRBV20-1; D: -; size: -; CDR3: CSARRAPNEQFF; DNA: TGCAGTGCTAGAAGAGCTCCCAATGAGCAGTTCTTC
J: TRBJ1-2; V: TRBV12-3/TRBV12-4; D: -; size: many; CDR3: CASSFRRGAGYTF; DNA: TGTGCCAGCAGTTTTCGGAGGGGGGCTGGCTACACCTTC
J: TRBJ2-1; V: TRBV5-8; D: -; size: few; CDR3: CASRHNTGEVSYNEQFF; DNA: TGTGCCAGCAGGCATAACACCGGGGAGGTCTCCTACAATGAGCAGTTCTTC
J: TRBJ2-1; V: TRBV30; D: -; size: few; CDR3: CAWSVGNYNEQFF; DNA: TGTGCCTGGAGTGTAGGTAACTACAATGAGCAGTTCTTC